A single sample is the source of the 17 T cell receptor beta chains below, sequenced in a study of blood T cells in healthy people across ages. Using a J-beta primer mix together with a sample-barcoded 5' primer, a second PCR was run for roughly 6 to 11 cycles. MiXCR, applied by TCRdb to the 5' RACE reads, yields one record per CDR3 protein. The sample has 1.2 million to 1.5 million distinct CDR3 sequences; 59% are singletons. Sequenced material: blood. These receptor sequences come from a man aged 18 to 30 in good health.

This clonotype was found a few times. The CDR3 DNA is TGTGCCAGCAGCCTGACTGGAGGAGCCTTGGATGAGCAGTTCTTC. Protein sequence: CASSLTGGALDEQFF. This chain joins TRBV4-2 and TRBJ2-1; D may be TRBD2 (5 bases). The V end was cut by 4 bases, the J end by 8 bases, with 18 bases between. The germline gives CDR1 LGHNA, CDR2 YNFKEQ. The CDR3 is 15 residues long.

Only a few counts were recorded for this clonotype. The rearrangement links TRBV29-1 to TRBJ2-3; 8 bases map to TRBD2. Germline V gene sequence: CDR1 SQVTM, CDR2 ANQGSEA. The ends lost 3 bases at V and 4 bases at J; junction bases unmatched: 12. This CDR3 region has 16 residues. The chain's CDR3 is CSVEWGAGVSADTQYF. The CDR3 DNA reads TGCAGCGTTGAGTGGGGAGCGGGAGTGTCGGCAGATACGCAGTATTTT.

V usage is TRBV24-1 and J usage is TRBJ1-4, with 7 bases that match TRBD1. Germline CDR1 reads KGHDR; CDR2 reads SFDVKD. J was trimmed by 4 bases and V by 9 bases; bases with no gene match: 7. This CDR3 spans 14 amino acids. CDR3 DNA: TGTGCCACCGGACATGGGACAGATAATGAAAAACTGTTTTTT. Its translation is CATGHGTDNEKLFF.

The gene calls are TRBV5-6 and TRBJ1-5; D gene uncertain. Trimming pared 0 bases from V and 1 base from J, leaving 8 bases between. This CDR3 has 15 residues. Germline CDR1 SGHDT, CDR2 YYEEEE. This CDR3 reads CASSLGGFSNQPQHF. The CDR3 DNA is TGTGCCAGCAGCTTGGGTGGATTCAGCAATCAGCCCCAGCATTTT.

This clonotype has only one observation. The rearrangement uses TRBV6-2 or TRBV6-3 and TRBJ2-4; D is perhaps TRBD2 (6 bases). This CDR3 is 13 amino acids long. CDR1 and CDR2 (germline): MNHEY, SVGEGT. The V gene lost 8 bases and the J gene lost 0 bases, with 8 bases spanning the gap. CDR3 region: CASGGLAKNIQYF. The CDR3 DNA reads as TGTGCCAGCGGGGGACTAGCCAAAAACATTCAGTACTTC.

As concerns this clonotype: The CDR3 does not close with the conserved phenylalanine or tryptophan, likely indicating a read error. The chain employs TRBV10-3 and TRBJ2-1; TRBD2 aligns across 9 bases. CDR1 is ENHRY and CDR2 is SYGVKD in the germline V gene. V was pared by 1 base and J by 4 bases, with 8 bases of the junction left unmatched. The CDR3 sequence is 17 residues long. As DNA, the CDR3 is TGTGCCATCAGTGAGTTGGGAGAGCGGGAGGATTACAATGAGCAGTTCGTC. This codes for CAISELGEREDYNEQFV.

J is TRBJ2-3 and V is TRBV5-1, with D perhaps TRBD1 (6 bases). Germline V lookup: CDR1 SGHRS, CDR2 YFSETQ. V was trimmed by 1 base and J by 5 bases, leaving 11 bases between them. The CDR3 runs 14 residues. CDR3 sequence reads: CASSLRGGRDTQYF. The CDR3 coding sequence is TGCGCCAGCAGCTTGAGAGGGGGACGAGATACGCAGTATTTT. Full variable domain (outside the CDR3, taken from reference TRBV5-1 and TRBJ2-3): KAGVTQTPRYLIKTRGQQVTLSCSPISGHRSVSWYQQTPGQGLQFLFEYFSETQRNKGNFPGRFSGRQFSNSRSEMNVSTLELGDSALYLCASSLRGGRDTQYFGPGTRLTVL.

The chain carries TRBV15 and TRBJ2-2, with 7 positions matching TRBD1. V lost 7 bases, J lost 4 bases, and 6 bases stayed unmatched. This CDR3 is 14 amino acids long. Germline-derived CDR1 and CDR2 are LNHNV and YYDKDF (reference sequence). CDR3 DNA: TGTGCCACCAACCCGGGACAGACCACCGGGGAGCTGTTTTTT. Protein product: CATNPGQTTGELFF.

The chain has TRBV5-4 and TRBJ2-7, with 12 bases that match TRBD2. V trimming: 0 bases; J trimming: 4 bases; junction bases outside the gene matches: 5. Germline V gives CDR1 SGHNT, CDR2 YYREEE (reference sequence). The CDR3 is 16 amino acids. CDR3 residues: CASSLGLAGDLYEQYF. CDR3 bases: TGTGCCAGCAGCTTGGGACTAGCGGGAGATTTGTACGAGCAGTACTTC.

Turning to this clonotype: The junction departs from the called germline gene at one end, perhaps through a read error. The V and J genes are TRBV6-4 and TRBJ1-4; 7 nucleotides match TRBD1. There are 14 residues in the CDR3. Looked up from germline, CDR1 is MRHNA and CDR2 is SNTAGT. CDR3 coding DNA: TGTGTCAGCAGTGAAGGGACAGAGAATGAAAAACTGTTTTTT. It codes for CVSSEGTENEKLFF.

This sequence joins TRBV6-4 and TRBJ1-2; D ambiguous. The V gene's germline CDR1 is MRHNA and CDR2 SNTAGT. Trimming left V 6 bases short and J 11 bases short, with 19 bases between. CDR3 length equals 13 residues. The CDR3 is CASSFGSTGVYTF. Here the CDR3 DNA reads TGTGCCAGCAGCTTCGGGAGTACGGGAGTGTACACCTTC.

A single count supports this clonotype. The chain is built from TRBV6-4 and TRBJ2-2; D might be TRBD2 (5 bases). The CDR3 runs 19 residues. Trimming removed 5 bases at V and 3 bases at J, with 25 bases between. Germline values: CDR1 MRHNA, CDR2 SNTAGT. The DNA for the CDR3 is TGTGCCAGCAGTCCGCCCGGGGTGGGAGAGAGGAAGGACACCGGGGAGCTGTTTTTT. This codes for CASSPPGVGERKDTGELFF.

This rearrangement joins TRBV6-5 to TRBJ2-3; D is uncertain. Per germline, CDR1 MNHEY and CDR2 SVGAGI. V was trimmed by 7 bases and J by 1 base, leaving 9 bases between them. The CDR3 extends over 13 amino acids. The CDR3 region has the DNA TGTGCCAGCACCGTAGCCGGCACAGATACGCAGTATTTT. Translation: CASTVAGTDTQYF.

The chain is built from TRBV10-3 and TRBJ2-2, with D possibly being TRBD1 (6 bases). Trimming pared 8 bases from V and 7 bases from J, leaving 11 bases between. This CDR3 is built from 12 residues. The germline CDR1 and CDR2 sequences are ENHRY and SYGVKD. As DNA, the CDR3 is TGTGCCATCCTGTCAGGGGTCGGGGAGCTGTTTTTT. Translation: CAILSGVGELFF.

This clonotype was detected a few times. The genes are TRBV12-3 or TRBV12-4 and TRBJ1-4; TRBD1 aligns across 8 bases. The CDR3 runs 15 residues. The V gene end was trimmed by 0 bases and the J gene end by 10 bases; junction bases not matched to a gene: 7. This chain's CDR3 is CASSLAGTGIGKLFF. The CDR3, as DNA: TGTGCCAGCAGTTTAGCCGGGACAGGAATAGGAAAACTGTTTTTT.

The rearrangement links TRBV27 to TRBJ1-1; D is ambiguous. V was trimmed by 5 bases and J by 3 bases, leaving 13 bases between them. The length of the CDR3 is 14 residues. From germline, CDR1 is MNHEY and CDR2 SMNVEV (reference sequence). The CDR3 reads CASSRRLLDTEAFF. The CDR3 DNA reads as TGTGCCAGCAGTAGGCGTTTGTTGGACACTGAAGCTTTCTTT.

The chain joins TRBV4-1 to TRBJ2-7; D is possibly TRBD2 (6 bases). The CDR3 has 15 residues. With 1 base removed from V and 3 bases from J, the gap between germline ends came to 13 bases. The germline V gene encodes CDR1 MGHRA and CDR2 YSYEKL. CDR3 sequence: CASSQAEGLLYEQYF. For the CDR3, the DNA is TGCGCCAGCAGCCAAGCGGAGGGTCTTCTCTACGAGCAGTACTTC.